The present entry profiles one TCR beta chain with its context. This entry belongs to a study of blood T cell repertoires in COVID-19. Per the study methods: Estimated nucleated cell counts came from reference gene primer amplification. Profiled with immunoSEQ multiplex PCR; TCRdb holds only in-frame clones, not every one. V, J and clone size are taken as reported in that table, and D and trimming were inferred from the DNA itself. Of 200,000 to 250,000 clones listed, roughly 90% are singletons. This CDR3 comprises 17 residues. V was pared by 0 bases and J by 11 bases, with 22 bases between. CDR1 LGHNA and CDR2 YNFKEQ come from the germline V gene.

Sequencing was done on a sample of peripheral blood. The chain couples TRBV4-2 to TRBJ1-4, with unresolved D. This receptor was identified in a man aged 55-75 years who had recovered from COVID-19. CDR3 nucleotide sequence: TGTGCCAGCAGCCAAGATCGGATAGGCGGGAATCTTAGGAAACTGTTTTTT. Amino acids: CASSQDRIGGNLRKLFF.